This is a list of T cell receptor beta chains from one sample in a study of blood T cell repertoires in COVID-19. Only in-frame clones appear in the TCRdb table, and some are missing; sequencing was by immunoSEQ multiplex PCR. This table holds about 240,000 clones, 86% found once. The sequencing sample was made of peripheral blood. Every receptor here comes from a woman between 50 and 59 years old with COVID-19, enrolled during active disease. The CDR3 runs from the conserved cysteine through the conserved F or W. The D gene is left open where the match is weak. Clone size appears in some rows only: once, few, many, or a class for an expanded clone.

v_gene	d_gene	j_gene	abundance	CDR3nt	CDR3aa
TRBV12-3/TRBV12-4	NA	TRBJ1-1	NA	TGTGCCAGCAGTTGGCAATGGAACACTGAAGCTTTCTTT	CASSWQWNTEAFF
TRBV9	NA	TRBJ2-3	few	TGTGCCAGCAGCACCAGCGGAGATACGCAGTATTTT	CASSTSGDTQYF
TRBV5-1	TRBD2	TRBJ2-1	NA	TGCGCCAGCAGCCCTACTAGCGGGGGGGACGGTGAGCAGTTCTTC	CASSPTSGGDGEQFF
TRBV6-5	NA	TRBJ1-2	NA	TGTGCCAGCAGTTACTCTCTGAAGGGGGACAACTATGGCTACACCTTC	CASSYSLKGDNYGYTF
TRBV6-7	TRBD1	TRBJ2-7	NA	TGTGCCAGCAGTTACAATTTGAAGGACAGGGGGCTCGGACGGGAGCAGTACTTC	CASSYNLKDRGLGREQYF
TRBV11-2	TRBD2	TRBJ2-7	NA	TGTGCCAGCAGCTTGGCTAGCGGGCCCTACGAGCAGTACTTC	CASSLASGPYEQYF
TRBV7-6	TRBD2	TRBJ2-2	NA	TGTGCCAGCAGCGCGACTAGCGGGGGGGCGTTGACCGGGGAGCTGTTTTTT	CASSATSGGALTGELFF
TRBV7-3	TRBD1	TRBJ2-2	NA	TGTGCCAGCAGCCCCCGACCAGACAGGGGTAACACCGGGGAGCTGTTTTTT	CASSPRPDRGNTGELFF
TRBV30	NA	TRBJ2-7	NA	TGTGCCTGGAAGCTTCCGGACAGTTCTCCGTACGAGCAGTACTTC	CAWKLPDSSPYEQYF
TRBV28	TRBD1	TRBJ2-3	NA	TGTGCCAGCAGTTTATCCGGGACAGGGGGTCGTCCAGATACGCAGTATTTT	CASSLSGTGGRPDTQYF
TRBV30	NA	TRBJ2-7	NA	TGTGCCTACACAGAGGGTAGCTCCTACGAGCAGTACTTC	CAYTEGSSYEQYF
TRBV6-4	NA	TRBJ2-1	NA	TGTGCCAGCAGTTTTTACGGTACAGGCTACAATGAGCAGTTCTTC	CASSFYGTGYNEQFF
TRBV15	NA	TRBJ1-2	few	TGTGCCACCAGCTCAGGGATCCTCAGCGGCTACACCTTC	CATSSGILSGYTF
TRBV4-3	NA	TRBJ2-7	NA	TGCGCCAGCAGCCAAGATTACAACAGTGAGTACGAGCAGTACTTC	CASSQDYNSEYEQYF
TRBV6-5	NA	TRBJ1-1	NA	TGTGCCAGCAGTCCAGGCCAGAACACTGAAGCTTTCTTT	CASSPGQNTEAFF
TRBV7-6	NA	TRBJ1-6	NA	TGTGCCAGCAGCTTAGCTCGCGGCCCGTCGACACCCCTCCACTTT	CASSLARGPSTPLHF
TRBV19	NA	TRBJ2-1	NA	TGTGCCAGTAGTATAGATCGGAACAGTTACAATGAGCAGTTCTTC	CASSIDRNSYNEQFF
TRBV6-1	NA	TRBJ1-6	NA	TGTGCCAGCAGTGAGGGGGGATACAATTCACCCCTCCACTTT	CASSEGGYNSPLHF